This entry lists 13 T cell receptor beta chains sequenced from one sample in a study of T cell responses to AZD1222 COVID-19 vaccine. The protocol was immunoSEQ multiplex PCR, while the TCRdb copy is restricted to in-frame clones and leaves out a portion. The sample includes 75,000 to 100,000 clones, 88% of them seen just once. This specimen was peripheral blood, taken on day 0 of AZD1222 vaccination. These receptors originate from an adult in good health.

The chain is built from TRBV7-8 and TRBJ1-2, with TRBD1 as a possible D gene (5 bases). The CDR3 extends over 16 amino acids. Germline lookup yields CDR1 SGHVS and CDR2 FQNEAQ. V was trimmed by 5 bases and J by 2 bases, leaving 18 bases between them. CDR3 sequence: CASSPLPQELNYGYTF. The CDR3 bases are TGTGCCAGCAGCCCACTCCCACAGGAGTTAAACTATGGCTACACCTTC.

In its sample, this clone was seen once. The chain is built from TRBV28 and TRBJ1-6; no definite D call. CDR3 size: 16 residues. CDR1 MDHEN and CDR2 SYDVKM come from the germline V gene. Trimming took 2 bases from V and 3 from J, leaving 11 bases between them. The CDR3 DNA is TGTGCCAGCAGTTTAACAACCTCGGGCTATAATTCACCCCTCCACTTT. Translation gives CASSLTTSGYNSPLHF.

The chain couples TRBV29-1 to TRBJ1-1; D ambiguous. CDR1 SQVTM and CDR2 ANQGSEA come from the germline V gene. The CDR3 spans 13 residues. Deletions cut 7 bases from V and 0 bases from J, with 12 bases between. The chain's CDR3 is CSAVRALNTEAFF. In DNA, the CDR3 is TGCAGCGCCGTGAGGGCTTTGAACACTGAAGCTTTCTTT.

The genes are TRBV2 and TRBJ1-6; TRBD1 is a possible D gene (5 bases). V lost 6 bases, J lost 7 bases, and 10 bases lay in between. The germline gives CDR1 SNHLY, CDR2 FYNNEI. The CDR3 is made up of 13 amino acids. The DNA of the CDR3 is TGTGCCAGCAGGCCCGGGGGAAATTCACCCCTCCACTTT. Its translation is CASRPGGNSPLHF.

The V gene is TRBV6-5, the J gene TRBJ1-6; D gene uncertain. Trimming took off 7 bases at V and 7 bases at J, with 11 bases between the two ends. Germline assignment: CDR1 MNHEY and CDR2 SVGAGI. The CDR3 runs 13 residues. CDR3 coding DNA: TGTGCCAGCAAGGGTAGCTCCAATTCACCCCTCCACTTT. Its translation: CASKGSSNSPLHF.

This chain uses TRBV5-1 with TRBJ2-7; D is possibly TRBD1 or TRBD2 (6 bases each). With 4 bases removed from V and 5 bases from J, the gap between germline ends came to 22 bases. Germline values: CDR1 SGHRS, CDR2 YFSETQ. This CDR3 has 16 amino acids. The CDR3 nucleotides read TGCGCCAGCAGCCGGCCCCCTCCGGGGGCACGCAACGAGCAGTACTTC. It specifies CASSRPPPGARNEQYF.

V usage is TRBV2 and J usage is TRBJ2-2; D is uncertain. The CDR3 totals 13 residues. Per germline, CDR1 SNHLY and CDR2 FYNNEI. Trimming took off 6 bases at V and 6 bases at J, with 11 bases between the two ends. The CDR3 DNA reads TGTGCCAGCAGACTGGGTGGGGCCGGGGAGCTGTTTTTT. This gives the protein CASRLGGAGELFF.

This clone came up once. The chain combines TRBV6-1 with TRBJ2-5; 8 nucleotides align to TRBD2. The germline V gene encodes CDR1 MNHNS and CDR2 SASEGT. V lost 2 bases, J lost 2 bases, and 4 bases stayed unmatched. CDR3 length: 15 residues. The CDR3 nucleotides read TGTGCCAGCAGTGAATCCGTAGCGGGGCAAGAGACCCAGTACTTC. It codes for CASSESVAGQETQYF.

This chain uses TRBV4-1 with TRBJ2-6; D call uncertain. V lost 0 bases and J 0 bases, leaving 9 bases between the germline ends. Germline V gene sequence: CDR1 MGHRA, CDR2 YSYEKL. There are 17 residues in the CDR3. The CDR3 nucleotides read TGCGCCAGCAGCCAAGATGAGGACCGCTCTGGGGCCAACGTCCTGACTTTC. This encodes CASSQDEDRSGANVLTF.

The rearrangement uses TRBV28 and TRBJ1-5; D is unclear. The V and J ends lost 2 bases and 0 bases respectively, with 8 bases between them. CDR3 length equals 15 residues. Germline loops: CDR1 MDHEN, CDR2 SYDVKM. For the CDR3, the DNA is TGTGCCAGCAGTTTACTCGGTAATAGCAATCAGCCCCAGCATTTT. Translating it yields CASSLLGNSNQPQHF.

The chain carries TRBV20-1 and TRBJ2-5, with a weak D call TRBD2 (6 bases). The V and J ends lost 7 bases and 4 bases respectively, with 10 bases between them. This CDR3 is built from 11 residues. The germline CDR1 and CDR2 sequences are DFQATT and SNEGSKA (reference sequence). The CDR3 DNA reads TGCAGTGAGGGGACTCGAGAGACCCAGTACTTC. Protein sequence: CSEGTRETQYF.

V gene TRBV24-1 combines with J gene TRBJ2-3; D possibly corresponds to TRBD2 (6 bases). This CDR3 comprises 16 residues. The V end lost 3 bases, the J end lost 4 bases, and 16 bases lay between the germline ends. Germline assignment: CDR1 KGHDR and CDR2 SFDVKD. The DNA of the CDR3 is TGTGCCACCAGTGATCCCCTGACGGGGAGGCCAGATACGCAGTATTTT. Translated: CATSDPLTGRPDTQYF.

The V call is TRBV11-3, the J call TRBJ1-2; D uncertain. This CDR3 is 13 amino acids long. The ends were cut back, 1 base at V and 2 bases at J, with 5 bases in the middle. Germline values: CDR1 SGHNT, CDR2 YENEEA. Here the CDR3 reads CASSLGYNYGYTF. The CDR3 coding sequence is TGTGCCAGCAGCTTAGGTTACAACTATGGCTACACCTTC.